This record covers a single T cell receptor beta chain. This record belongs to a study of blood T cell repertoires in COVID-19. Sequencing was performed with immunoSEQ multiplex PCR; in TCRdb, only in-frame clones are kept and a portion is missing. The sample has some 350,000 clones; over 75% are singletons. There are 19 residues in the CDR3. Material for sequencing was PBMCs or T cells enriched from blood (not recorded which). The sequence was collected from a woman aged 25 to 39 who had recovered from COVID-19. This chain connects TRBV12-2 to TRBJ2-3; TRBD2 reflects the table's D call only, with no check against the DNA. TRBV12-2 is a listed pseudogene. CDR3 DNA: TGTGCAAGTCGCTTTTCTATGGATCGGGGGGCACCCTTTTGGGATACGCAGTATTTT. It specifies CASRFSMDRGAPFWDTQYF.